The TCR beta chain described here comes from a study of cytomegalovirus exposure and HLA in healthy donors (dated by TCRdb to the late 2010s). Some background on the complete study: An earlier analysis of under 600 of the donors reported 250 to 300 Gb of sequence data and some 100 million unique TCR beta sequences from about 200 million T cells. About 300 gigabases of sequencing data and roughly 81 million unique TCR sequences made up an early release that covered approximately 650 HLA-typed donors. Of the roughly 390 genotyped donors, approximately 81% were placed in the genetic ancestry cluster associated with self-reported Caucasian donors. The aim of the study was to test whether cataloging public T cell receptors could identify signatures of past pathogen exposure. The study profiled the T cell repertoires of approximately 700 subjects by immunosequencing and related them to cytomegalovirus serostatus. In addition to the first cohort of roughly 670 subjects, a separate validation cohort of some 120 different subjects was used. High-throughput TCR immunosequencing, statistical association of individual TCRs with disease status, and machine learning were combined to predict cytomegalovirus infection status. A later analysis re-analyzed previously published TCR beta repertoires from 500 to 700 donors and added high-resolution HLA genotyping to study TCR occurrence patterns. Rather than drawing on any new phenotypic data, the later analysis identified candidate immune exposures from TCR beta sequences and the way those sequences occurred across donors. An earlier analysis of 587 of the donors applied high-throughput TCR beta sequencing to assess whether each TCR beta V gene segment acted as functional or pseudogenic. Alongside the repertoire data, information on donor age, sex, ethnicity and CMV serostatus was compiled. A later genetic analysis used genome-wide SNP genotypes for about three fifths of the roughly 700 donors, treating that subset as a discovery cohort. Every repertoire in the discovery cohort had been generated on one and the same sequencing platform. Class I and class II HLA loci were covered by the typing at four-digit resolution. Typing coverage differed by locus: A, B, C, DRB1 and DQB1 were typed in roughly 620-630 donors, DQA1 in 522, DPA1 in approximately 610, and DPB1 in about 450. Four or five DR-DQ haplotypes were handled as single units for association and clustering, since linkage in the cohort was strong. Across under 500 genotyped donors of the cohort, an average of roughly 250,000 unique TCR beta nucleotide sequences per donor were sequenced, and roughly a sixth of those sequences were non-productive.

What the study reported, not specific to this receptor: According to a later analysis, parvovirus B19, influenza, CMV and Epstein-Barr virus appeared linked to several top co-occurrence clusters. In the study, approximately 160 TCR beta chains were listed as associated with cytomegalovirus. The authors suggested that the approach could potentially be generalized to other disease states and immunological phenotypes. In a later analysis, 15,000 to 20,000 TCR beta sequences were associated with specific HLA alleles at a false discovery rate of 0.05. While some public TCRs were present in many individuals, most TCR sequences turned up only very rarely across donors. Compared with the roughly 670-donor mean, donors in an Asian-associated ancestry cluster had fewer N-insertions in productive TCRs, according to a later genetic analysis. Three of the identified cytomegalovirus-associated TCR beta chains were confirmed in vitro to be specific for cytomegalovirus antigens. An earlier analysis of some 560 of the donors showed that most TCR beta V segments appeared in productive rearrangements either about 87% or about 30% of the time, which broadly matched IMGT annotations. The cohort was sequenced for TCR beta chains only, and without alpha or paired-chain data the features that could be detected were limited. Because the 87-base-pair reads could not distinguish some IMGT-functional V segments, including TRBV6-2 and TRBV6-3, those segments were excluded. Cytomegalovirus status was reported to be diagnosed by the classifier with high specificity and sensitivity in both the original and validation cohorts. For the cohort, immune exposure information was limited to CMV serostatus. A later analysis found that most CMV-associated TCR beta chains appeared HLA-restricted, with HLA associations seemingly driven largely by CMV exposure. A further reported finding was that TCR beta sequences accurately predicted the HLA-A and HLA-B alleles for most subjects in the first cohort. HLA typing was unavailable for some donors at each locus, so association tests used only the typed subset. The presence/absence analyses assumed that sequencing depth was roughly uniform across donors, and that assumption may not be true. A group of highly shared sequence variants was considered likely to be a technical artifact of the sequencing pipeline. An association between a missense DCLRE1C variant and V-gene and J-gene trimming of TCR beta chains was found in a later genetic analysis and replicated in an independent cohort. According to a later analysis, TCR association rates differed among HLA loci, with DRB1 alleles showing the most associated TCRs and HLA-C alleles showing the fewest. About 15 rarely observed V segments, including chromosome 9 orphons, were excluded from the earlier analysis of about 600 of the donors because counts were too low. Compared with equally common non-associated chains, HLA-associated TCR beta chains in a later analysis were more clonally expanded and had lower generation probabilities. Correlated functional status among segregating V segments might be attributable to linkage disequilibrium, but an unknown experimental factor could not be ruled out. Assigning TCR associations to individual alleles was difficult when HLA alleles, especially DR and DQ, strongly co-occurred.

CDR1 and CDR2 were assigned from the germline V gene as SNHLY and FYNNEI. The CDR3 starts with the cysteine, ends with the phenylalanine, and has 14 residues. Only CDR3 DNA is held: 42 bases, read in frame from base 1. At the junction V is shortened by 7 bases and J by 6 bases; bases outside the gene matches: 5. Library method: the immunoSEQ multiplex PCR assay. The multiplex PCR relied on a mix of 60 forward primers for TCR Vbeta segments and 13 reverse primers for TCR Jbeta segments. The CDR3 region of rearranged TCR beta genes was amplified from genomic DNA by a multiplex PCR assay. The Illumina HiSeq System was used to sequence the amplified TCR beta libraries as 87-base-pair reads. In the original analysis: A later analysis tallied 80 million to 95 million unique TCR beta chains across the 666 repertoires, and some 10 million of those chains were shared by two or more donors. To remove PCR and sequencing errors, raw reads were error-corrected and collapsed into unique sequences using a nearest-neighbor algorithm that merged closely related sequences. CDR3 sequences were aligned to IMGT reference sequences to assign V, D and J gene segments. For a sequence to be retained, at least a six-nucleotide match to both a V gene segment and a J gene segment was required. A rearrangement was called productive if the CDR3 had no stop codons and remained in frame with V and J, and every other rearrangement was called non-productive. CDR3 was defined according to IMGT convention as the region running from the second conserved V-encoded cysteine to the conserved J-encoded phenylalanine. The earlier analysis of a few hundred of the donors excluded any sequence lacking an unambiguous match to a single V gene segment. An earlier analysis of 587 of the donors called V segments functional above 56.7% productive rearrangements and segregating when the between-donor standard deviation exceeded 5%. A statistical classification framework was developed to diagnose cytomegalovirus status using the catalog of TCR beta chain sequences. V and J gene assignment, in a later analysis, came from comparing TCR nucleotide sequences with IMGT/GENE-DB human TR gene sequences. The TCRdist pipeline was used in a later analysis to assign CDR3 sequences and most-parsimonious VDJ recombination scenarios. In a later analysis, every TCR beta chain was defined by the combination of its CDR3 amino acid sequence and its V-gene family, and reads without a unique V-gene family were dropped. A later analysis removed roughly 590 highly shared, low-generation-probability nucleotide sequences to deal with suspected cross-contamination and a sequencing artifact. For each public chain, a later analysis derived a clonal expansion index from normalized ranks of inferred template counts within each repertoire. A later analysis computed generation probabilities with a VDJ recombination model fitted to out-of-frame rearrangements, and checked the results against IGoR. In a later analysis, TCR-TCR, TCR-HLA and TCR-CMV co-occurrence was scored with hypergeometric tests, and a repertoire-size bias correction was applied to TCR pairs. In a later analysis, false discovery rates were estimated by permuting HLA or CMV assignments 20 times. In a later analysis, co-occurring TCRs were grouped using DBSCAN, and TCRdist sequence similarity was added for clustering within HLA-allele-positive subsets. Co-occurrence clustering excluded repertoires with fewer than 30,000 or more than 120,000 public chains, plus five with anomalous nucleotide sharing. As stored in TCRdb, this immuneACCESS dataset retains in-frame rearrangements with V and J assigned. A fraction of the clones does not appear; measured against another copy, unresolved V genes explain less than half of the discrepancy, and the remainder lacks a known reason. V, J and clone size derive from that table, while D and trimming were established from the DNA sequence. This sample has more than 150,000 clones in its table, and over 70% of those were observed once. The leading ten clones occupy around 3.9% of the sample.

Only one count was recorded for this clone. It has no known antigen specificity. Base qualities are missing; no much larger clone stands one base away. In total, 666 healthy bone marrow donors made up the cohort. All cohort members were sampled while nominally healthy, although unrecorded immune exposures were likely present. The donor was CMV seronegative and was included in the group of a few hundred seronegative cohort members. A peripheral blood sample was collected from each donor, and TCR beta sequencing was performed on peripheral blood mononuclear cells. Genomic DNA extraction from the blood cell samples was performed with the Qiagen DNeasy Blood Extraction Kit.

The clonotype originates from a man aged 45-65 years in good health and CMV-seronegative. Recombination linked TRBV2 to TRBJ1-6; TRBD1 fits 8 bases in the junction. Sequencing was carried out using PBMCs. The CDR3 protein is CASTSRGRNSPLHF. The sequenced DNA is TGTGCCAGCACCTCCAGGGGGCGTAATTCACCCCTCCACTTT.